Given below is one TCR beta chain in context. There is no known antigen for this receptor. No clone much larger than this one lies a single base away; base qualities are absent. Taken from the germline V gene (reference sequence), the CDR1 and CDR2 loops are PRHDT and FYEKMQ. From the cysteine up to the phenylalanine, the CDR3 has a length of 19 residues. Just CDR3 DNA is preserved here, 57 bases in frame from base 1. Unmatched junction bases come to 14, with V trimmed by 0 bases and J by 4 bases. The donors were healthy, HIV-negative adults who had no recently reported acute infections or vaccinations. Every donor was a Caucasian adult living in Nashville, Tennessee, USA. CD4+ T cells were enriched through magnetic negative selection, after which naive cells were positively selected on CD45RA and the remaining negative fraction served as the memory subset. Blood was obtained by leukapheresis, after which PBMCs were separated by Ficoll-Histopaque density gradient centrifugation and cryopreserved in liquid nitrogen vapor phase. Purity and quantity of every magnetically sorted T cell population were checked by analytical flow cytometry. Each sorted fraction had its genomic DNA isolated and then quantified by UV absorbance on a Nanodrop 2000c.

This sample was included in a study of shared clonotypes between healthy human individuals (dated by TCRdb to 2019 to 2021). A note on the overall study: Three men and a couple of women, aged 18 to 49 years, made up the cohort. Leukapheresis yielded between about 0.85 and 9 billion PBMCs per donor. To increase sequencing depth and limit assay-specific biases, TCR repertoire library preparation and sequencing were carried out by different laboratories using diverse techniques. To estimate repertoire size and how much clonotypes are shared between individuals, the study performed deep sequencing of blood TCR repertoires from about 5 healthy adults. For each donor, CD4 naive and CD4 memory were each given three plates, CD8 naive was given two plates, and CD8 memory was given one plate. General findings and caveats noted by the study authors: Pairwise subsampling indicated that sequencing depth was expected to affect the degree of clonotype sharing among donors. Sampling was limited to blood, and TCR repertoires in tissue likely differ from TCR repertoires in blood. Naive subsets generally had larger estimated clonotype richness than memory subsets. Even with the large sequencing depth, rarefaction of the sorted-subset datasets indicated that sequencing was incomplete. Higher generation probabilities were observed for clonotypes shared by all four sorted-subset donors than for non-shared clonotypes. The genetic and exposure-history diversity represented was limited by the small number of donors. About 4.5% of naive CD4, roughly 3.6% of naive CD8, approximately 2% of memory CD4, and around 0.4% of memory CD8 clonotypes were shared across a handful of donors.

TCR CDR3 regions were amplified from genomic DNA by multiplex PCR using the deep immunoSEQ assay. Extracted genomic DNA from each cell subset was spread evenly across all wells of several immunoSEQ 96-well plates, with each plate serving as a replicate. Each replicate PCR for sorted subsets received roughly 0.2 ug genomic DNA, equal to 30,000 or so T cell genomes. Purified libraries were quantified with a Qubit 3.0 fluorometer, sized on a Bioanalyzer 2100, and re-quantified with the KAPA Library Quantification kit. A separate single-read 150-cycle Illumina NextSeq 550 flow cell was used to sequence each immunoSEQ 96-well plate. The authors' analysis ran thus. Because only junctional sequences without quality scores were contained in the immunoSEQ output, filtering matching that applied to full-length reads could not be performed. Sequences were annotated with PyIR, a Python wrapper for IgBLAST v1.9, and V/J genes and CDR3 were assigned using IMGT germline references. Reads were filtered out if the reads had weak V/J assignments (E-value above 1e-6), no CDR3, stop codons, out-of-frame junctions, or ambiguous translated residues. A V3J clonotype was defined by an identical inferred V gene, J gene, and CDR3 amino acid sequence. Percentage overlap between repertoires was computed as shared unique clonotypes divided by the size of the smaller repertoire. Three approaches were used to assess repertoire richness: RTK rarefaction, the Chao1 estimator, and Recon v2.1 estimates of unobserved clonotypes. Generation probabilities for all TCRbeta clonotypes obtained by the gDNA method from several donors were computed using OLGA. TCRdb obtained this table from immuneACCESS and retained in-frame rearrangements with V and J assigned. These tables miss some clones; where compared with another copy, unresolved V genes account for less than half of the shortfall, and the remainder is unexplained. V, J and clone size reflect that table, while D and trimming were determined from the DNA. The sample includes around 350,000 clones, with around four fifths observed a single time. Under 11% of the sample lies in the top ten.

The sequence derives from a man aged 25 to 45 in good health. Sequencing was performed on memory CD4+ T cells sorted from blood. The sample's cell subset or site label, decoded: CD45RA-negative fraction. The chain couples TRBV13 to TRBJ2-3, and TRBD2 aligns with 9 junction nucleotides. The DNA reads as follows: TGTGCCAGCAGCTTAGGCCTGCCGAGTAGCGGGAGTTGGGCAGATACGCAGTATTTT. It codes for CASSLGLPSSGSWADTQYF.